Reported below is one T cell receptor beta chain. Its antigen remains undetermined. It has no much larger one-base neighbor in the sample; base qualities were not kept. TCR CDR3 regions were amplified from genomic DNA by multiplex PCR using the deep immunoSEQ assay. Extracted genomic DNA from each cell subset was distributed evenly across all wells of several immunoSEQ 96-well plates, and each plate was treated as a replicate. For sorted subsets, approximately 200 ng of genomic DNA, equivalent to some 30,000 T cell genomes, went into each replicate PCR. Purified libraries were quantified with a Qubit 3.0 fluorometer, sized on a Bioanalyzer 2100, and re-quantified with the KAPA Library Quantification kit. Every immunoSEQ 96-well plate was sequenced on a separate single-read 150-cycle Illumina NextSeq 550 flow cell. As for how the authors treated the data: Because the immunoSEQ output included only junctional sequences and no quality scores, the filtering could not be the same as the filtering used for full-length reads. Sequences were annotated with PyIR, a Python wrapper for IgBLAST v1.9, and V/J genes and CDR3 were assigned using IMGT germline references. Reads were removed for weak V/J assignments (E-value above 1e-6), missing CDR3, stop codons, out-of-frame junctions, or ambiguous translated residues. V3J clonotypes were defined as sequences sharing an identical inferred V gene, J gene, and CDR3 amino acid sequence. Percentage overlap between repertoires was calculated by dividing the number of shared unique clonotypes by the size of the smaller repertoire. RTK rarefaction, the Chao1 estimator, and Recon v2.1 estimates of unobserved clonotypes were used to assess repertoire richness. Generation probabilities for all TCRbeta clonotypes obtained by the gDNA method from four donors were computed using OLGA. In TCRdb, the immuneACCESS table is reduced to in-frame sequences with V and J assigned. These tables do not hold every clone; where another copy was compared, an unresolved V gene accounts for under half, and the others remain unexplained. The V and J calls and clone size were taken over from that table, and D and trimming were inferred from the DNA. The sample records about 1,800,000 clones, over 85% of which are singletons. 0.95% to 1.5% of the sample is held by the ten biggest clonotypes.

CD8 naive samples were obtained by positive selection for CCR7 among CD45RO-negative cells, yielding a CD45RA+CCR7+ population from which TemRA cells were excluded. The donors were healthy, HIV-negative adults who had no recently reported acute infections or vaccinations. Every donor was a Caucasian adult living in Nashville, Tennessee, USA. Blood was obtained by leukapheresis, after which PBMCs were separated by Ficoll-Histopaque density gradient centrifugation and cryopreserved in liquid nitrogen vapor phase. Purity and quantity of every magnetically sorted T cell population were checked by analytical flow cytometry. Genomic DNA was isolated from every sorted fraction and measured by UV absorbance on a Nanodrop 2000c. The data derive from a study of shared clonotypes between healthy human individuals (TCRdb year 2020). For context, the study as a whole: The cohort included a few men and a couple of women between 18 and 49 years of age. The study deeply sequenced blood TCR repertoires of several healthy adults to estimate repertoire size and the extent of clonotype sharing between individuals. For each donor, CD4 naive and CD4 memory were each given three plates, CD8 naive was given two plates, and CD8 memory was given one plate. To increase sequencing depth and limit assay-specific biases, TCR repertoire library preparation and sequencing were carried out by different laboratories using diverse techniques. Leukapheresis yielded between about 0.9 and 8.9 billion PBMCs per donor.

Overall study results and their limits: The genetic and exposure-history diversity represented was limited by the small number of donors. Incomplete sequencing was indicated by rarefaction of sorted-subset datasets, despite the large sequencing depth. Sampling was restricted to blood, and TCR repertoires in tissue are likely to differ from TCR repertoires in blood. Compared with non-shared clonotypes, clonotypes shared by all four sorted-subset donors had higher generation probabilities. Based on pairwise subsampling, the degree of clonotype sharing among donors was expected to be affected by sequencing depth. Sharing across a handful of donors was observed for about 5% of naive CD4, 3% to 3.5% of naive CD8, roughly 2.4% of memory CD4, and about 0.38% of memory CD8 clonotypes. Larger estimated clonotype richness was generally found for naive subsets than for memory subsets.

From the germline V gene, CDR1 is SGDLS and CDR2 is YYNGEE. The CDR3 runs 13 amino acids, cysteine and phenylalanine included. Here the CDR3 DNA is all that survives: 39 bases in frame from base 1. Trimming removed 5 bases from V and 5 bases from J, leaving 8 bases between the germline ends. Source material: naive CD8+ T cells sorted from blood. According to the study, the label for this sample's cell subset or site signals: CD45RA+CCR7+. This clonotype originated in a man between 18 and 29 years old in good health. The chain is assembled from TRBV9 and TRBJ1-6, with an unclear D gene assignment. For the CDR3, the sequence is CASSERDNSPLHF. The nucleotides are TGTGCCAGCAGTGAGAGAGATAATTCACCCCTCCACTTT.